The rows below give T cell receptor beta chains drawn from one sample of a study of CD8 T cells in ankylosing spondylitis. TCRdb processed the 5' RACE reads anew with MiXCR; each CDR3 protein has one entry. This table holds fewer than 400,000 distinct CDR3 sequences, roughly 14% found once. Source material: blood, either unsorted or a sorted T cell fraction (not recorded which). All receptors come from a male donor with ankylosing spondylitis or in good health (not recorded which). Both conserved end residues are part of each CDR3. The D gene is left open where the match is weak. Where a row states a size, it is once, few, many or the class of an expanded clone; other rows omit it.

D: TRBD1; size: .; V: TRBV7-9; J: TRBJ1-2; CDR3: CASSLPGQGAGYGYTF; DNA: TGTGCCAGCAGCTTACCGGGACAGGGGGCCGGCTATGGCTACACCTTC
D: .; size: .; V: TRBV5-1; J: TRBJ2-2; CDR3: CASSEALSDTGELFF; DNA: TGCGCCAGCAGTGAAGCCTTGAGCGACACCGGGGAGCTGTTTTTT
D: TRBD1; size: .; V: TRBV27; J: TRBJ2-2; CDR3: CASSSGQGKDTGELFF; DNA: TGTGCCAGCAGTTCCGGACAGGGTAAAGACACCGGGGAGCTGTTTTTT
D: .; size: .; V: TRBV25-1; J: TRBJ2-5; CDR3: CASSEFGRETQYF; DNA: TGTGCCAGCAGTGAATTTGGGAGGGAGACCCAGTACTTC
D: .; size: .; V: TRBV29-1; J: TRBJ2-2; CDR3: CSVEVVRDGELFF; DNA: TGCAGCGTTGAGGTGGTAAGGGACGGGGAGCTGTTTTTT
D: .; size: .; V: TRBV6-5; J: TRBJ1-2; CDR3: CASSYPPNWEMNGYTF; DNA: TGTGCCAGCAGTTACCCTCCCAATTGGGAGATGAATGGCTACACCTTC
D: TRBD1; size: .; V: TRBV6-2/TRBV6-3; J: TRBJ1-6; CDR3: CASGQGGNSPLHF; DNA: TGTGCCAGCGGACAGGGTGGGAATTCACCCCTCCACTTT
D: .; size: .; V: TRBV20-1; J: TRBJ2-7; CDR3: CSARGQARNSYEQYF; DNA: TGCAGTGCTAGAGGACAGGCTAGAAATTCCTACGAGCAGTACTTC
D: TRBD2; size: .; V: TRBV6-5; J: TRBJ2-2; CDR3: CASSWTSVVSGELFF; DNA: TGTGCCAGCAGTTGGACTAGCGTAGTGTCCGGGGAGCTGTTTTTT
D: TRBD2; size: few; V: TRBV5-1; J: TRBJ2-5; CDR3: CASSLAYSGGETQYF; DNA: TGCGCCAGCAGCTTGGCCTATTCGGGAGGCGAGACCCAGTACTTC
D: TRBD1; size: few; V: TRBV24-1; J: TRBJ2-2; CDR3: CATSDSDRVGELFF; DNA: TGTGCCACCAGTGATTCTGACAGGGTCGGGGAGCTGTTTTTT
D: TRBD2; size: .; V: TRBV6-2/TRBV6-3; J: TRBJ2-5; CDR3: CASSYMREKERETQYF; DNA: TGTGCCAGCAGTTACATGCGGGAGAAGGAAAGGGAGACCCAGTACTTC
D: .; size: .; V: TRBV12-3/TRBV12-4; J: TRBJ2-7; CDR3: CASSFGQRAYTYEQYF; DNA: TGTGCCAGCAGTTTCGGGCAACGGGCCTACACTTACGAGCAGTACTTC
D: TRBD2; size: few; V: TRBV20-1; J: TRBJ2-3; CDR3: CSAKTGGAGDTQYF; DNA: TGCAGTGCTAAGACCGGGGGGGCCGGGGATACGCAGTATTTT
D: .; size: few; V: TRBV24-1; J: TRBJ2-1; CDR3: CATSDSQGVYNEQFF; DNA: TGTGCCACCAGTGATTCACAGGGTGTCTACAATGAGCAGTTCTTC
D: TRBD1; size: .; V: TRBV29-1; J: TRBJ1-2; CDR3: CSVAGQGVDGYTF; DNA: TGCAGCGTGGCCGGACAGGGGGTCGATGGCTACACCTTC
D: .; size: .; V: TRBV5-6; J: TRBJ2-7; CDR3: CASSLPGTKGREQYF; DNA: TGTGCCAGCAGCTTGCCCGGGACAAAGGGACGAGAGCAGTACTTC
D: TRBD2; size: .; V: TRBV5-1; J: TRBJ2-3; CDR3: CASAGTSGDTDTQYF; DNA: TGCGCCAGCGCCGGGACTAGCGGAGACACAGATACGCAGTATTTT
D: .; size: .; V: TRBV12-3/TRBV12-4; J: TRBJ2-2; CDR3: CASSSGLHTGELFF; DNA: TGTGCCAGCAGTTCGGGACTCCACACCGGGGAGCTGTTTTTT
D: .; size: few; V: TRBV5-1; J: TRBJ2-5; CDR3: CASSLVAKYQETQYF; DNA: TGCGCCAGCAGCTTGGTGGCGAAGTACCAAGAGACCCAGTACTTC
D: .; size: few; V: TRBV12-5; J: TRBJ2-7; CDR3: CASGVANEQYF; DNA: TGTGCTAGTGGAGTGGCCAACGAGCAGTACTTC
D: TRBD2; size: few; V: TRBV5-6; J: TRBJ2-2; CDR3: CASSPHGLAIAGELFF; DNA: TGTGCCAGCAGCCCACACGGACTAGCAATTGCCGGGGAGCTGTTTTTT
D: TRBD1; size: many; V: TRBV12-3/TRBV12-4; J: TRBJ1-1; CDR3: CATETGTGNTEAFF; DNA: TGTGCCACAGAAACCGGGACAGGGAACACTGAAGCTTTCTTT
D: .; size: few; V: TRBV6-5; J: TRBJ2-3; CDR3: CASSYSSGITDTQYF; DNA: TGTGCCAGCAGTTACTCGTCCGGGATTACAGATACGCAGTATTTT
D: TRBD1; size: .; V: TRBV2; J: TRBJ1-4; CDR3: CASSAQGLNEKLFF; DNA: TGTGCCAGCAGCGCACAGGGGCTAAATGAAAAACTGTTTTTT
D: .; size: few; V: TRBV9; J: TRBJ2-3; CDR3: CASSTGPSWEDTQYF; DNA: TGTGCCAGCAGCACCGGACCATCCTGGGAGGATACGCAGTATTTT
D: .; size: few; V: TRBV12-3/TRBV12-4; J: TRBJ2-7; CDR3: CASSLNTGQYSYEQYF; DNA: TGTGCCAGCAGTTTGAATACGGGGCAGTACTCCTACGAGCAGTACTTC
D: .; size: few; V: TRBV5-1; J: TRBJ2-5; CDR3: CASSPQDRKETQYF; DNA: TGCGCCAGCAGCCCCCAAGACAGAAAAGAGACCCAGTACTTC
D: .; size: .; V: TRBV20-1; J: TRBJ1-1; CDR3: CSACCLNTEAFF; DNA: TGCAGTGCGTGTTGTTTAAACACTGAAGCTTTCTTT
D: .; size: few; V: TRBV5-1; J: TRBJ2-1; CDR3: CASSFKSQGLYNEQFF; DNA: TGCGCCAGCAGCTTTAAATCCCAGGGTTTATACAATGAGCAGTTCTTC
D: TRBD1; size: .; V: TRBV9; J: TRBJ2-3; CDR3: CASSVSGQGRDTQYF; DNA: TGTGCCAGCAGCGTTTCGGGACAGGGTCGAGATACGCAGTATTTT
D: .; size: many; V: TRBV29-1; J: TRBJ1-1; CDR3: CSVETRDTEAFF; DNA: TGCAGCGTCGAGACGCGGGACACTGAAGCTTTCTTT
D: .; size: few; V: TRBV6-1; J: TRBJ1-1; CDR3: CASSENRVTEAFF; DNA: TGTGCCAGCAGTGAAAACAGGGTCACTGAAGCTTTCTTT
D: TRBD2; size: .; V: TRBV15; J: TRBJ2-5; CDR3: CATSRDRGLAVTQYF; DNA: TGTGCCACCAGCAGAGATAGGGGACTAGCGGTGACCCAGTACTTC
D: .; size: few; V: TRBV3-1; J: TRBJ2-2; CDR3: CAGLSGAGELFF; DNA: TGTGCCGGACTTAGTGGCGCCGGGGAGCTGTTTTTT
D: .; size: .; V: TRBV2; J: TRBJ1-6; CDR3: CASSWNDQSSPLHF; DNA: TGTGCCAGCAGCTGGAACGACCAGAGCTCACCCCTCCACTTT
D: .; size: few; V: TRBV4-2; J: TRBJ2-5; CDR3: CASSQEIGRGGQETQYF; DNA: TGTGCCAGCAGCCAAGAAATCGGTCGTGGGGGACAAGAGACCCAGTACTTC
D: TRBD1; size: few; V: TRBV5-1; J: TRBJ2-7; CDR3: CASSLGGTGIYEQYF; DNA: TGCGCCAGCAGCTTGGGTGGGACAGGTATCTACGAGCAGTACTTC
D: TRBD1; size: .; V: TRBV27; J: TRBJ1-5; CDR3: CASANRGTNQPQHF; DNA: TGTGCCAGCGCGAACAGGGGGACCAATCAGCCCCAGCATTTT
D: .; size: .; V: TRBV3-1; J: TRBJ2-3; CDR3: CASSQEVGVDTQYF; DNA: TGTGCCAGCAGCCAAGAGGTGGGGGTAGATACGCAGTATTTT
D: .; size: few; V: TRBV15; J: TRBJ1-2; CDR3: CATSSLRHSSNYGYTF; DNA: TGTGCCACCAGCAGCCTCCGACATTCCTCTAACTATGGCTACACCTTC
D: .; size: few; V: TRBV2; J: TRBJ2-2; CDR3: CASSPAPPKTGELFF; DNA: TGTGCCAGCAGCCCGGCCCCTCCCAAGACCGGGGAGCTGTTTTTT
D: .; size: few; V: TRBV9; J: TRBJ1-3; CDR3: CASSVGDTIYF; DNA: TGTGCCAGCAGCGTAGGAGACACCATATATTTT
D: .; size: few; V: TRBV7-8; J: TRBJ2-7; CDR3: CASSLDGQLPYEQYF; DNA: TGTGCCAGCAGCTTAGACGGCCAGCTTCCCTACGAGCAGTACTTC
D: .; size: few; V: TRBV12-5; J: TRBJ1-1; CDR3: CASGQGLAYEAFF; DNA: TGTGCTAGTGGTCAGGGTCTTGCGTATGAAGCTTTCTTT
D: .; size: .; V: TRBV3-1; J: TRBJ2-2; CDR3: CASSANRNTGELFF; DNA: TGTGCCAGCAGCGCCAATAGGAACACCGGGGAGCTGTTTTTT
D: .; size: many; V: TRBV12-3/TRBV12-4; J: TRBJ1-4; CDR3: CASRGSGEKLFF; DNA: TGTGCCAGCAGAGGGTCGGGTGAAAAACTGTTTTTT
D: TRBD2; size: .; V: TRBV20-1; J: TRBJ2-1; CDR3: CSAASGGVANNEQFF; DNA: TGCAGTGCCGCAAGTGGGGGGGTCGCCAACAATGAGCAGTTCTTC
D: .; size: few; V: TRBV11-2; J: TRBJ2-5; CDR3: CASSLDRAGSETQYF; DNA: TGTGCCAGCAGCTTAGATCGGGCAGGGTCAGAGACCCAGTACTTC